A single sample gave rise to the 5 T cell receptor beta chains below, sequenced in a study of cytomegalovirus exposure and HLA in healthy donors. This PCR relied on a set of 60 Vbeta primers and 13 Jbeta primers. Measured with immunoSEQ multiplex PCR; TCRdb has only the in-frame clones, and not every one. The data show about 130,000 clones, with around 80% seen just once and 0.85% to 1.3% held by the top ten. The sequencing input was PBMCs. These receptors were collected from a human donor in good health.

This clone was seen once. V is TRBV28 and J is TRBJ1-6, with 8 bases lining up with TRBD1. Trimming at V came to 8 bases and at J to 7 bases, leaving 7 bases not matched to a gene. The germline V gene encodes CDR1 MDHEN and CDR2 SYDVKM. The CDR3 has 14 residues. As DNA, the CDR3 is TGTGCCAGCGAGACAGGGGTTTTCAATTCACCCCTCCACTTT. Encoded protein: CASETGVFNSPLHF.

The CDR3 loop is CASSLGLQGEPFF. In DNA form, the CDR3 reads TGTGCCAGCAGCCTAGGGTTACAGGGTGAGCCTTTCTTT. The V call is TRBV11-2, the J call TRBJ1-1; D is perhaps TRBD1 (6 bases). The CDR3 extends over 13 amino acids. Germline CDR1 is SGHAT and CDR2 is FQNNGV. Trimming removed 5 bases at V and 12 bases at J, with 19 bases between.

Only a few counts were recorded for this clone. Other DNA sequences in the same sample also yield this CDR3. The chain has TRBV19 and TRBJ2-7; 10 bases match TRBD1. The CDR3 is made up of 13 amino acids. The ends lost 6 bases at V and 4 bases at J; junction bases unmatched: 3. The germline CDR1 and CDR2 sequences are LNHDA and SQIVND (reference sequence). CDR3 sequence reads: CASSRDRGYEQYF. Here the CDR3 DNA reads TGTGCCAGTAGCCGGGACAGGGGTTACGAGCAGTACTTC.

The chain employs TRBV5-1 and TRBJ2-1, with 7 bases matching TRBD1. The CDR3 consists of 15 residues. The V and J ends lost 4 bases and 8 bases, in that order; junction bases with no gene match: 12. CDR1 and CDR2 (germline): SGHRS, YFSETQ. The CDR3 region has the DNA TGCGCCAGCAGCCCACCCGAGGGGGCTCCAGATGAGCAGTTCTTC. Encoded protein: CASSPPEGAPDEQFF.

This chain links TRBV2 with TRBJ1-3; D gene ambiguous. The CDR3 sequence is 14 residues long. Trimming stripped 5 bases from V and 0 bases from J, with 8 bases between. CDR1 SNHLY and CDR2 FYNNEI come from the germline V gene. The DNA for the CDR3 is TGTGCCAGCAGTCAGCGGGACTCTGGAAACACCATATATTTT. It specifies CASSQRDSGNTIYF.